This TCR beta chain stems from a study of OX40 agonist ivuxolimab in advanced cancers. As for the study more broadly: Ivuxolimab was a fully human IgG2 agonistic monoclonal antibody targeting the costimulatory receptor OX40 (CD134). Intravenous ivuxolimab was administered to patients every 2 weeks at six dose levels: 0.01, 0.1, 0.3, 1.5, 3 and 10 mg/kg. Among the approximately 50 dose-escalation patients, 19 had hepatocellular carcinoma, roughly 15 melanoma, 9 renal cell carcinoma and 9 head and neck cancer. A male proportion of roughly 80% and a mean age of approximately 58 years, ranging from roughly 23 to 79, were recorded for the dose-escalation cohort. Prior anti-PD-1, anti-PD-L1 or anti-CTLA-4 therapy was permitted, and approximately 39% of dose-escalation patients had received checkpoint inhibitors. Partial responses occurred in three dose-escalation patients: two with cutaneous melanoma and one with hepatocellular carcinoma. Peripheral TCRbeta sequencing was intended to test whether TCR sequence diversity was altered and clonal T-cell expansion was caused by ivuxolimab. The paper reports the monotherapy dose-escalation portion (N = 52 patients) of the phase I ivuxolimab trial.

Counted from cysteine to phenylalanine, this CDR3 has 14 amino acids. Only the CDR3 region is kept as DNA, spanning 42 bases read in frame from base 1. Per the germline V gene, MNHEY is the CDR1 and SVGAGI is the CDR2. Clipping removes 0 bases from V and 5 bases from J, with 3 as the unmatched junction base count. Genomic DNA was isolated from the sorted cells so that the TCRbeta CDR3 region could be sequenced. TCRbeta CDR3 regions were sequenced using the immunoSEQ Assay. Not all clones reach the TCRdb copy of this immuneACCESS table, which keeps in-frame sequences only. Checked studies attribute under half of the gap to unresolved V genes and leave the rest unexplained. The sample table contains tens of thousands of clones; only one count was recorded for around 83% of them. Jointly, the top ten make up 0.95% to 1.4% of the sample. The trial excluded patients who had a history of autoimmune disease or were on systemic immunosuppression. In every dose cohort, peripheral blood was drawn for TCR sequencing at baseline, cycle 4 day 1, and cycle 7 day 1. Samples were obtained from an open-label, multicenter, first-in-human phase I dose-escalation trial of ivuxolimab. Adults with locally advanced or metastatic melanoma, renal cell carcinoma, hepatocellular carcinoma or head and neck squamous cell carcinoma were enrolled in the trial. Before TCR sequencing, CD4+ T cells and CD8+ T cells were sorted from peripheral blood as separate populations.

Of note for this clone: Its antigen is currently not known. The input lacks base qualities; no much larger clone sits a single base away.

The paper's findings and limits, for the study overall: In the 0.1-3.0 mg/kg groups, partial responders had among the lowest normalized peripheral clonal expansion, particularly in CD8+ T cells. At doses of 0.1 to 3.0 mg/kg, clonal expansion of both CD4+ and CD8+ T cells in blood was seen between baseline and week 6. Low levels of normalized T-cell clonal expansion were also shown by some nonresponding patients. On average, CD8+ T cells showed more expanded clones than CD4+ T cells after ivuxolimab. The antigen specificity of the clonally expanded peripheral T cells was not determined.

This receptor chain uses TRBV6-5 and TRBJ1-2, with 7 central nucleotides matching TRBD1. The sequencing used CD4+ or CD8+ T cells sorted from blood, collected in a trial of the OX40 agonist ivuxolimab. This TCR came from an adult with an advanced solid tumor such as melanoma, head and neck, liver or kidney cancer. The CDR3 protein sequence reads: CASSYSGTAYGYTF. The DNA sequence reads TGTGCCAGCAGTTACTCCGGGACAGCGTATGGCTACACCTTC.